The rows below give T cell receptor beta chains drawn from one sample of a study of identical twins. MiXCR, applied by TCRdb to the 5' RACE reads, yields one record per CDR3 protein. Counted here are under 400,000 distinct CDR3 sequences, around 9.7% occurring once; the ten biggest clones make up about 8.1%. Material: naive T cells sorted from blood. These receptors were taken from a woman between 50 and 59 years old in good health. Each CDR3 is given without its conserved first and last residue. The order of the fields is CDR3 length, V gene, CDR3 protein.

15	TRBV12-3/TRBV12-4	ASSLFGGGVTNNEQF
10	TRBV20-1	SAPWTDTEAF
14	TRBV7-8	ASSLLLAGGAYEQY
10	TRBV20-1	SAFKLQETQY
10	TRBV29-1	SVRAARYEQY
14	TRBV24-1	ATSDRTSGRDNEQF
14	TRBV4-1	ASSPGGAPTYNEQF
14	TRBV20-1	SARPGLAGVYNEQF
12	TRBV29-1	SVAPGVSSYEQY
13	TRBV12-3/TRBV12-4	ASLTSGRSTDTQY
10	TRBV20-1	SVQGNWETQY
12	TRBV5-1	ASSLTQPTDTQY
11	TRBV7-6	ASSRINTGELF
11	TRBV6-5	ASSYLTRGRWF
15	TRBV27	ASSQTETDYIADTQY
12	TRBV12-3/TRBV12-4	ASSWTGSGETQY
13	TRBV5-1	ASSQDARGDREQY
11	TRBV10-3	AISVVSSYEQY
12	TRBV3-1	ASAGTGNNSPLH
11	TRBV12-3/TRBV12-4	ASREGHTGELF